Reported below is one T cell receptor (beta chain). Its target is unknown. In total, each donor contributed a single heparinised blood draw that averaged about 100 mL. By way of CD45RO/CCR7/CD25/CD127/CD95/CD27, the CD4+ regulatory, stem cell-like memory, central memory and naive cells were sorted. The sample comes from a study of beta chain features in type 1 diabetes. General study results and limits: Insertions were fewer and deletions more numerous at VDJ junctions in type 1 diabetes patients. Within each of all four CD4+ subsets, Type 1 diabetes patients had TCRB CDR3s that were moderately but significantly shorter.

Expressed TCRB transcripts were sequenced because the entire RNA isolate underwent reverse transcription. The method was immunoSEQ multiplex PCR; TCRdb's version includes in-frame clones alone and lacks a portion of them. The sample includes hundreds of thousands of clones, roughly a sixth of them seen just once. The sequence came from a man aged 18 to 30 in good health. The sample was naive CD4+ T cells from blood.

CDR3 loop: CASSFGFNEQFF. As DNA, the CDR3 is TGTGCCAGCAGCTTTGGCTTCAATGAGCAGTTCTTC. The chain recombines TRBV5-6 with TRBJ2-1; D ambiguous. V was trimmed by 2 bases and J by 6 bases, leaving 6 bases between them. The germline CDR1 and CDR2 sequences are SGHDT and YYEEEE. CDR3 length: 12 amino acids.